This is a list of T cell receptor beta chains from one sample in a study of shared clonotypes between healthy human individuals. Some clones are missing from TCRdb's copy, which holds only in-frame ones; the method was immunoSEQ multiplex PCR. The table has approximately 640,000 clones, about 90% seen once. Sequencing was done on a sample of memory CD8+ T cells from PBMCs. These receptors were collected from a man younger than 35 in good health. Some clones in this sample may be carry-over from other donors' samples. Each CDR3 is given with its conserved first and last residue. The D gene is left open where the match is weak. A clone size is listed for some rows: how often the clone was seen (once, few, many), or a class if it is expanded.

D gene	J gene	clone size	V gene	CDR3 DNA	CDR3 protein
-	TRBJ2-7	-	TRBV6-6	TGTGCCAGCAGTTACTCAACGCCGGACAGCCCCTACGAGCAGTACTTC	CASSYSTPDSPYEQYF
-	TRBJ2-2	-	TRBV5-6	TGTGCCAGCAGCTTCCGGGCGCGGGGCTTCACCGGGGAGCTGTTTTTT	CASSFRARGFTGELFF
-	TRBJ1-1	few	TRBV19	TGTGCCAGTAGTCCCCGGGGAAGCAGAGCTTTCTTT	CASSPRGSRAFF
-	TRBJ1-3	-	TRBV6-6	TGTGCCAGCAGTCCTCGACAGAGCTCTGGAAACACCATATATTTT	CASSPRQSSGNTIYF
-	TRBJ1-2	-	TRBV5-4	TGTGCCAGCAGCCCAGGGGCCTATGGCTACACCTTC	CASSPGAYGYTF
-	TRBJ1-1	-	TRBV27	TGTGCCAGCAGCGGGGGGCTCTTGAACACTGAAGCTTTCTTT	CASSGGLLNTEAFF
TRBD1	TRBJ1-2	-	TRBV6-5	TGTGCCAGCAGTTACTCCGGGACAGTATTACTATTC	CASSYSGTVLLF
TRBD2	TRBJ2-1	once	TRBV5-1	TGCGCCAGCAGCCGGGACCAAGGACTAGGACCCTACAATGAGCAGTTCTTC	CASSRDQGLGPYNEQFF
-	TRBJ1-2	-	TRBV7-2	TGTGCCAGCAGCTTAGTCGCCAGGGGCTATGGCTACACCTTC	CASSLVARGYGYTF
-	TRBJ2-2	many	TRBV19	TGTGCCAGTAGCGAGGTGCCCGGGGAGCTGTTTTTT	CASSEVPGELFF
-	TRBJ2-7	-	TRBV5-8	TGTGCCAGCCACCTCCAGGGGTCAATAAACGAGCAGTACTTC	CASHLQGSINEQYF
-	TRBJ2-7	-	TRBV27	TGTGCCAGCAGTTGGGGGGGCCACGAGCAGTACTTC	CASSWGGHEQYF
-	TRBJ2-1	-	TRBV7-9	TGTGCCATCAGGCCCGAGCAGTTCTTC	CAIRPEQFF
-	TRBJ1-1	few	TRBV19	TGTGCCAGTAGCTCAAGCGCAGGATCGGGGACTGAAGCTTTCTTT	CASSSSAGSGTEAFF
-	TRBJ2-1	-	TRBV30	TGTGCCTGGAGTGGCCCCGCCCGGCAGGGAGAGCAGTTCTTC	CAWSGPARQGEQFF
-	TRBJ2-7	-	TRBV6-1	TGTGCCAGCAGTGAAGGTTGGGGGCCCTACGAGCAGTACTTC	CASSEGWGPYEQYF
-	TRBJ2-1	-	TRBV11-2	TGTGCCAGCAGCCCTGTGGTGGCACCTCACTTTTCAGAGCAGTTCTTC	CASSPVVAPHFSEQFF
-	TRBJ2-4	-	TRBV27	TGTGCCAGCAGTTTAAAAGTGGGTTTAGCCAAAAACATTCAGTACTTC	CASSLKVGLAKNIQYF
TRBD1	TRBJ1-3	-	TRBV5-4	TGTGCCAGCAGCGAGGGGGCAACCGGAAACACCATATATTTT	CASSEGATGNTIYF
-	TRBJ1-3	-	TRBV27	TGTGCCAGCAGTCCCGGCGGGGGCGATGGAAACACCATATATTTT	CASSPGGGDGNTIYF
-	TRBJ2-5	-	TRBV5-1	TGCGCCAGCAGCTTGGATGGGGCCGGCATTGAGTTTAAGTACTTC	CASSLDGAGIEFKYF
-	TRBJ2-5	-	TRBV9	TGTGCCAGCAGCGATGGGCACCGGAGTGAGACCCAGTACTTC	CASSDGHRSETQYF